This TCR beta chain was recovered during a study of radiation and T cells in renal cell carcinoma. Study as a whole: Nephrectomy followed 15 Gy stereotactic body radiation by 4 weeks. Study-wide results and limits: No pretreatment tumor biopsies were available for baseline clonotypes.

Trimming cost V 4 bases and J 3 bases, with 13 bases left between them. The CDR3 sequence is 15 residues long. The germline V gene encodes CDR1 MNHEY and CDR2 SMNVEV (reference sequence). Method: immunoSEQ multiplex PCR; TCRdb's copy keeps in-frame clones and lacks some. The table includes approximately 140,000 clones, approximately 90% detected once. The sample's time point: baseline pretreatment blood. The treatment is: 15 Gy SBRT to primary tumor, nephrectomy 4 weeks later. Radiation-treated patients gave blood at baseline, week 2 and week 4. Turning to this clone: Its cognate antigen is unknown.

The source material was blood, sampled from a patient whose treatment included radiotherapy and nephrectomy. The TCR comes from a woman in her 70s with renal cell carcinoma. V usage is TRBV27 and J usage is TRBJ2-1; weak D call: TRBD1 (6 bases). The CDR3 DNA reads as TGTGCCAGCAGTTCCTCTAGGACAGACTACAATGAGCAGTTCTTC. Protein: CASSSSRTDYNEQFF.